What follows are 3 T cell receptor beta chains derived from one specimen sequenced in a study of cytomegalovirus exposure and HLA in healthy donors. PCR involved 60 Vbeta and 13 Jbeta primers. Data came from immunoSEQ multiplex PCR; TCRdb stores just in-frame clones and leaves some out. The sample yields about 55,000 clones, roughly 85% seen once. Sequenced: PBMCs. The receptors were sampled from a man between 25 and 39 years old in good health and CMV-seronegative.

The chain employs TRBV4-3 and TRBJ2-2; 7 bases are a match to TRBD1. Per the germline V gene, CDR1 is LGHNA and CDR2 is YSLEER. Germline trimming cut 1 base from V and 0 bases from J; bases unmatched to any gene: 5. This CDR3 has 17 residues. The CDR3 region has the DNA TGCGCCAGCAGCCAAGTCTCCGGGACAGCGAACACCGGGGAGCTGTTTTTT. It yields the protein CASSQVSGTANTGELFF.

This chain links TRBV4-2 with TRBJ2-5; TRBD2 matches 9 bases. Germline lookup yields CDR1 LGHNA and CDR2 YNFKEQ. With 0 bases clipped from V and 5 bases from J, the junction kept 10 bases outside the gene matches. CDR3 length: 17 residues. CDR3 sequence: CASSQDLLGTSRETQYF. CDR3 DNA sequence: TGTGCCAGCAGCCAAGATCTCCTCGGGACTAGCAGGGAGACCCAGTACTTC.

V and J are TRBV2 and TRBJ1-4, with D unclear. Deletions cut 4 bases from V and 0 bases from J, with 9 bases between. The V gene's germline CDR1 is SNHLY and CDR2 FYNNEI. The CDR3 extends over 15 amino acids. The CDR3, as DNA: TGTGCCAGCAGTGCCCAGTTTGCAACTAATGAAAAACTGTTTTTT. This sequence encodes CASSAQFATNEKLFF.